This TCR beta chain was obtained from a study of T cells in Graves' hyperthyroidism and ophthalmopathy. Study background: Peripheral blood was obtained at initial diagnosis, preceding any treatment. Study-wide results and caveats: Blood also carried most thyroid clonotypes expanded above 0.001.

V gave up 9 bases and J gave up 0 bases, with 12 bases separating them. CDR1 and CDR2 from the germline V gene are MNHNS and SASEGT. CDR3 length: 13 amino acids. Authors of the study amplified TCR beta CDR3 regions from RNA transcripts. A set of HTBI primers served as the primers for a first-round RT-PCR of the TCR CDR3. TCRdb reanalysed the multiplex PCR reads using MiXCR and keeps one entry per CDR3 protein. This sample has roughly 500,000 distinct CDR3 sequences, with about 16% found just once. Uncontrolled infection, other autoimmune disease, pregnancy or lactation disqualified patients from enrolment. Using over 8.5 ml of fresh peripheral blood, PBMCs were prepared. This clonotype came up a few times. The target antigen is unknown.

The sequenced sample consisted of blood. This TCR came from a young woman with Graves' ophthalmopathy. The rearrangement uses TRBV6-1 and TRBJ2-7; tentatively, D is TRBD1 (6 bases). CDR3 protein: CASFGGHSYEQYF. CDR3 DNA: TGTGCCAGTTTTGGGGGCCACTCCTACGAGCAGTACTTC.